The 24 T cell receptor beta chains given below trace back to one sample, sequenced in a study of blood T cell repertoires in COVID-19. Libraries were prepared by immunoSEQ multiplex PCR; TCRdb keeps only in-frame clonotypes and omits some of them. This table has hundreds of thousands of clones, about 91% appearing once. The sample taken for sequencing was PBMCs or T cells enriched from blood (not recorded which). All receptors derive from a woman aged 40 to 55 who had recovered from COVID-19.

The chain uses TRBV18 and TRBJ1-2; D remains unclear. Germline assignment: CDR1 KGHSH and CDR2 LQKENI. The CDR3 length is 14 residues. V was cut by 2 bases and J by 1 base, with 8 bases left in between. CDR3 amino acids: CASSPNHNNYGYTF. DNA for the CDR3: TGTGCCAGCTCACCAAATCACAATAACTATGGCTACACCTTC.

V is TRBV5-1 and J is TRBJ1-1; a possible D gene is TRBD1 (6 bases). Trimming pared 0 bases from V and 2 bases from J, leaving 8 bases between. This CDR3 comprises 14 residues. The germline gives CDR1 SGHRS, CDR2 YFSETQ. The CDR3 sequence: CASSLGTDNTEAFF. Written as DNA, the CDR3 is TGCGCCAGCAGCTTGGGGACAGACAACACTGAAGCTTTCTTT.

This chain links TRBV4-3 with TRBJ1-3; D uncertain. The CDR3 length is 13 residues. Trimming left V 4 bases short and J 7 bases short, with 11 bases between. Germline V lookup: CDR1 LGHNA, CDR2 YSLEER. CDR3: CASSPGESNTIYF. In DNA form, the CDR3 reads TGCGCCAGCAGCCCCGGAGAATCGAACACCATATATTTT.

This chain links TRBV27 with TRBJ1-1; 7 bases fit TRBD1. The ends lost 4 bases at V and 4 bases at J; junction bases unmatched: 3. This CDR3 is built from 13 residues. Germline V lookup: CDR1 MNHEY, CDR2 SMNVEV (reference sequence). This CDR3 is CASSYRQGTEAFF. CDR3 nucleotides: TGTGCCAGCAGTTACCGACAGGGCACTGAAGCTTTCTTT.

The J gene is TRBJ2-5, the V gene TRBV24-1, with D possibly being TRBD2 (5 bases). The CDR3 contains 15 residues. V gave up 3 bases and J gave up 5 bases, with 15 bases separating them. The V gene's germline CDR1 is KGHDR and CDR2 SFDVKD. The CDR3 loop is CATSDVEGIRETQYF. The CDR3 nucleotides are TGTGCCACCAGTGATGTCGAGGGCATCCGCGAGACCCAGTACTTC.

This clone appeared a single time. This chain joins TRBV7-9 and TRBJ2-1; 12 positions match TRBD1. The CDR3 consists of 15 residues. CDR1 is SEHNR, CDR2 FQNEAQ, per germline (reference sequence). V lost 6 bases and J lost 8; bases outside the gene matches: 8. DNA of the CDR3: TGTGCCAGCAGTACCGGGACAGGGGGCTTTCATGAGCAGTTCTTC. Translation: CASSTGTGGFHEQFF.

The chain links TRBV29-1 to TRBJ2-7, with TRBD1 identical over 10 bases. V shed 2 bases and J 3 bases; nucleotides not matched to a gene: 7. The CDR3 sequence is 15 residues long. In germline, CDR1 is SQVTM, CDR2 ANQGSEA. The CDR3 DNA is TGCAGCGTTGAAACCCCGACAGGGGGCTTCTACGAGCAGTACTTC. Protein product: CSVETPTGGFYEQYF.

This clone came up once. V and J are TRBV7-2 and TRBJ2-7; perhaps TRBD2 as D (5 bases). This CDR3 has 14 residues. Germline CDR1 is SGHTA and CDR2 is FQGNSA. Trimming cost V 1 base and J 0 bases, with 7 bases left between them. In DNA, the CDR3 is TGTGCCAGCAGCTTAGGAGGGTTCTCCTACGAGCAGTACTTC. This codes for CASSLGGFSYEQYF.

The chain has TRBV18 and TRBJ1-4; D not certain. The CDR3 spans 13 residues. Trimming took off 5 bases at V and 8 bases at J, with 12 bases between the two ends. Germline lookup yields CDR1 KGHSH and CDR2 LQKENI. CDR3 bases: TGTGCCAGCTCATCTGAGTACGAGGAAAAACTGTTTTTT. The encoded protein is CASSSEYEEKLFF.

This sequence joins TRBV11-2 and TRBJ1-3; TRBD1 agrees at 8 bases. There are 19 residues in the CDR3. Per the germline V gene, CDR1 is SGHAT and CDR2 is FQNNGV. Unmatched junction bases numbered 17, after V lost 5 bases and J lost 2 bases. CDR3 bases: TGTGCCAGCAGCGACAGGGTGGGGGGACAGGCCGATCCTGGAAACACCATATATTTT. Encoded protein: CASSDRVGGQADPGNTIYF.

This clone was recorded a few times. The rearrangement uses TRBV24-1 and TRBJ1-2; tentatively, D is TRBD1 (5 bases). Germline values: CDR1 KGHDR, CDR2 SFDVKD. Trimming removed 7 bases from V and 2 bases from J, with 10 bases in between. This CDR3 comprises 13 residues. The CDR3: CATSLGQNYGYTF. CDR3 coding DNA: TGTGCCACCAGCTTGGGGCAAAACTATGGCTACACCTTC.

The V and J genes are TRBV6-6 and TRBJ2-2; D is perhaps TRBD2 (5 bases). The V gene lost 7 bases and the J gene lost 5 bases, with 20 bases spanning the gap. The CDR3 is 16 residues long. The germline gives CDR1 MNHNY, CDR2 SVGAGI (reference sequence). CDR3 protein: CASTSLERRVTGELFF. The DNA for the CDR3 is TGTGCCAGCACTTCCCTGGAGAGGCGGGTTACCGGGGAGCTGTTTTTT.

The gene calls are TRBV21-1 and TRBJ1-2; the D call of TRBD1 is as the table states it, not checked on the DNA. TRBV21-1 is a pseudogene segment. There are 19 residues in the CDR3. CDR3 in amino acids: CASSKRLAGQGISCYGYTF. The CDR3 nucleotides are TGTGCCAGCAGCAAAAGGTTGGCGGGACAGGGAATTTCCTGCTATGGCTACACCTTC.

The V and J genes are TRBV6-2 or TRBV6-3 and TRBJ2-7; D may be TRBD1 (6 bases). Per the germline V gene, CDR1 is MNHEY and CDR2 is SVGEGT. The CDR3 runs to 15 residues. V was trimmed by 2 bases and J by 0 bases, leaving 11 bases between them. For the CDR3, the DNA is TGTGCCAGCAGTTACGCCAGGGGATCCTCCTACGAGCAGTACTTC. Translation: CASSYARGSSYEQYF.

The chain recombines TRBV7-9 with TRBJ2-2; weak D call: TRBD2 (6 bases). The CDR3 extends over 14 amino acids. Trimming took off 4 bases at V and 4 bases at J, with 10 bases between the two ends. Germline loops: CDR1 SEHNR, CDR2 FQNEAQ (reference sequence). The CDR3 DNA reads TGTGCCAGCAGCTCGTCTAGCGTCACCGGGGAGCTGTTTTTT. It yields the protein CASSSSSVTGELFF.

A single count supports this clone. This chain connects TRBV7-9 to TRBJ1-2; D is ambiguous. Trimming shortened V by 2 bases and J by 6 bases, and 13 bases separated the two germline ends. CDR1 is SEHNR, CDR2 FQNEAQ, per germline (reference sequence). This CDR3 region has 14 residues. The CDR3: CASSLTMSSNGYTF. CDR3 nucleotide sequence: TGTGCCAGCAGCTTAACGATGAGTAGTAATGGCTACACCTTC.

This clone was recorded only once. Distinct nucleotide sequences in the sample also encode this CDR3. The rearrangement uses TRBV12-3 or TRBV12-4 and TRBJ1-2; unclear D gene. V lost 3 bases to trimming and J lost 2 bases, with 7 bases between them. The CDR3 has 13 residues. The CDR3 here is CASSFGPNYGYTF. The DNA of the CDR3 is TGTGCCAGCAGTTTCGGTCCGAACTATGGCTACACCTTC.

The V gene is TRBV15, the J gene TRBJ2-7, with TRBD2 as a possible D gene (5 bases). The V gene's germline CDR1 is LNHNV and CDR2 YYDKDF (reference sequence). CDR3 length: 15 residues. V gave up 1 base and J gave up 1 base, with 11 bases separating them. Here the CDR3 DNA reads TGTGCCACCAGCAGAGTGGTAGCGCAATCCTACGAGCAGTACTTC. This gives the protein CATSRVVAQSYEQYF.

This chain joins TRBV28 and TRBJ1-2; D not certain. CDR3 length: 13 residues. Germline V gives CDR1 MDHEN, CDR2 SYDVKM. V was pared by 0 bases and J by 8 bases, with 10 bases between. CDR3 residues: CASSLWQDRGYTF. The CDR3 DNA sequence: TGTGCCAGCAGTTTATGGCAGGATCGAGGCTACACCTTC.

The J gene is TRBJ2-7, the V gene TRBV3-1 (or the pseudogene TRBV3-2), with a tentative D call TRBD2 (5 bases). Germline V gene sequence: CDR1 LGHDT, CDR2 YNNKEL (reference sequence). The CDR3 spans 15 residues. V lost 4 bases to trimming and J lost 2 bases, with 15 bases between them. CDR3 bases: TGTGCCAGCAGCCCCTCTACCGGTAGCGCCTACGAGCAGTACTTC. Its protein is CASSPSTGSAYEQYF.

The CDR3 region has the DNA TGTGCCAGCAGCTCGGAGGGGACTCCTCGGACTTATGGCTACACCTTC. Its protein is CASSSEGTPRTYGYTF. V gene TRBV7-2 combines with J gene TRBJ1-2; D is perhaps TRBD1 (5 bases). The V gene's germline CDR1 is SGHTA and CDR2 FQGNSA. The length of the CDR3 is 16 residues. V was trimmed by 4 bases and J by 5 bases, leaving 20 bases between them.

V gene TRBV7-3 combines with J gene TRBJ2-1, with 11 bases aligning to TRBD2. V shed 5 bases, J shed 4 bases, and the junction held 4 bases outside the gene matches. This CDR3 has 15 residues. CDR1 is SGHTA, CDR2 FQGTGA, per germline. The CDR3 reads CASSVVAGGYNEQFF. For the CDR3, the DNA is TGTGCCAGCAGCGTTGTAGCGGGGGGGTACAATGAGCAGTTCTTC.

The chain links TRBV19 to TRBJ1-2; the D gene is possibly TRBD1 (5 bases). Trimming shortened V by 3 bases and J by 4 bases, and 18 bases separated the two germline ends. The CDR3 has 16 residues. Germline CDR1 LNHDA, CDR2 SQIVND (reference sequence). DNA for the CDR3: TGTGCCAGTAGTATCGCTGACATAGCAGGGATCTATGGCTACACCTTC. This sequence encodes CASSIADIAGIYGYTF.

The chain combines TRBV3-1 (or the pseudogene TRBV3-2) with TRBJ1-2; 10 bases map to TRBD1. In germline, CDR1 is LGHDT, CDR2 YNNKEL (reference sequence). The CDR3 loop spans 14 amino acids. With 5 bases clipped from V and 3 bases from J, the junction kept 3 bases outside the gene matches. This CDR3 is CASSYGQGDYGYTF. In DNA, the CDR3 is TGTGCCAGCAGCTACGGACAGGGGGACTATGGCTACACCTTC.